This TCR beta chain was recovered during a study of T cells expressing NK-cell markers. Germline lookup yields CDR1 SGHRS and CDR2 YFSETQ. This CDR3 is built from 15 residues. For each CDR3 protein, TCRdb gives one entry from its re-call of the 5' RACE reads, without DNA. This listing includes about 410,000 distinct CDR3 sequences. The sequence was collected from a woman aged 50 to 65 in good health. This chain uses TRBV5-1 with TRBJ2-3; with no DNA, the TCRdb D assignment of TRBD1 cannot be verified. Sequencing used blood T cells: a sorted CD56 or NKG2C T cell subset, CD4+ or CD8+ T cells, or bulk PBMC T cells (not recorded which). The CDR3 protein is CASSLGGTPPNTQYF.